The subject of this entry is one T cell receptor beta chain. CDR1 and CDR2 (germline): SGHVS, FNYEAQ. The CDR3 runs 15 residues. With 6 bases removed from V and 0 bases from J, the gap between germline ends came to 12 bases. The sample belongs to a study of blood T cell repertoires in COVID-19. Original processing methods: Amplifying reference gene primers gave estimates of nucleated cell counts. Produced via immunoSEQ multiplex PCR; TCRdb's table is partial and in-frame only. That table supplies the V and J calls and clone size; D and trimming were determined from the DNA. The table lists about 15,000 clones, approximately 83% of them singletons.

The V and J genes are TRBV7-6 and TRBJ1-3; D is unresolved. Source material: peripheral blood. This TCR derives from a man between 65 and 85 years old in a cohort sampled during active COVID-19. The CDR3 region has the DNA TGTGCCAGCAGAAACGGGGTTCGCTCTGGAAACACCATATATTTT. Residues: CASRNGVRSGNTIYF.